The clone carrying this TCR beta chain is a singleton in its sample. Per germline, CDR1 SGHNT and CDR2 YENEEA. The J segment lost 7 bases and the V segment lost 6 bases, leaving 10 bases of the junction unmatched. This CDR3 contains 16 residues. Authors' analysis steps: The assay estimated nucleated cells by amplifying reference gene primers. Data came from immunoSEQ multiplex PCR; TCRdb stores just in-frame clones and leaves some out. That table supplies the V and J calls and clone size; D and trimming were determined from the DNA. The table has some 300,000 clones, 70% to 90% seen once. This specimen comes from a study of blood T cell repertoires in COVID-19. The wider study: From the United States, Italy and Spain came samples of acute and convalescent COVID-19. PBMCs, B-cell-depleted T cells, or T cells provided the cDNA or gDNA that made up the material.

V gene TRBV11-3 combines with J gene TRBJ2-1, with 12 bases identical to TRBD2. The receptor was isolated from an older man with acute or convalescent COVID-19. The sample consisted of peripheral blood. The CDR3 sequence: CASRLAKTSGSNEQFF. The CDR3, as DNA: TGTGCCAGCAGGCTTGCCAAGACTAGCGGGAGTAATGAGCAGTTCTTC. The whole variable domain, remainder taken from reference TRBV11-3 and TRBJ2-1, is EAGVVQSPRYKIIEKKQPVAFWCNPISGHNTLYWYLQNLGQGPELLIRYENEEAVDDSQLPKDRFSAERLKGVDSTLKIQPAELGDSAVYLCASRLAKTSGSNEQFFGPGTRLTVL.